This T cell receptor (beta chain) was captured by sequencing in a study of regulatory T cells in long-lasting Graves disease. The wider study: Positive TSH receptor antibodies alongside over 5 years of antithyroid drugs were what marked Graves' disease as persistent.

Investigators prepared the TCR beta libraries by applying iRepertoire HTBI primers and Arm-PCR of CDR3 regions. TCRdb redid the calling of the multiplex PCR reads with MiXCR, one entry per CDR3 protein. The sample has hundreds of thousands of distinct CDR3 sequences, around a fifth seen once. The length of the CDR3 is 14 residues. Trimming stripped 4 bases from V and 4 bases from J, with 10 bases between. Germline CDR1 and CDR2: ENHRY and SYGVKD. Indicated time point: persistent/refractory GD, antithyroid drugs over 5 years with positive TRAb. Extracted PBMC RNA gave rise to the TCR library. The V call is TRBV10-3, the J call TRBJ2-2, with D uncertain. Sequencing used peripheral blood mononuclear cells (PBMCs), obtained when the disease was refractory, from a patient treated with antithyroid drugs. The TCR sequence derives from a female donor with Graves disease. The CDR3 DNA is TGTGCCATCAGTGCCGGGCAGCCCACCGGGGAGCTGTTTTTT. Residues: CAISAGQPTGELFF.